Listed below are T cell receptor beta chains from one sample, sequenced in a study of cytomegalovirus exposure and HLA in healthy donors. Clones were sequenced by immunoSEQ multiplex PCR, and TCRdb holds only the in-frame ones, with some missing. This table holds about 25,000 clones, around 64% found once. Sequencing used PBMCs. The receptors were sampled from a woman aged 45 to 65 in good health and CMV-seronegative. The CDR3 runs from the conserved cysteine through the conserved F or W. Each record gives: V gene, J gene, CDR3 protein.

>TRBV29-1|TRBJ1-1
CSVITGYTEAFF
>TRBV5-1|TRBJ2-1
CASSLTSGSNEQFF
>TRBV29-1|TRBJ2-3
CSPQRSTDTQYF
>TRBV12-5|TRBJ1-5
CASGFGSKGDQPQHF
>TRBV11-2|TRBJ2-1
CASKPRGGEQFF
>TRBV6-5|TRBJ1-1
CASRRPGQGKSEAFF
>TRBV18|TRBJ1-5
CASSPRRGDWNQPQHF
>TRBV7-9|TRBJ1-1
CASIQAVQQEGEAFF
>TRBV14|TRBJ1-4
CASSQDGRRGEKLFF
>TRBV2|TRBJ2-1
CASNHQISMEQFF
>TRBV2|TRBJ2-7
CASSAHGGNSYEQYF
>TRBV7-7|TRBJ2-1
CASSFGTAEYNEQFF
>TRBV6-5|TRBJ1-1
CASSYGDRNTEAFF
>TRBV7-3|TRBJ2-7
CASRSTGGYEQYF
>TRBV28|TRBJ2-6
CASSSSGAGANVLTF
>TRBV6-1|TRBJ2-3
CASSDIRTATSTDTQYF
>TRBV5-1|TRBJ2-1
CASSQGSEQFF
>TRBV6-5|TRBJ1-1
CASRNGGNTEAFF
>TRBV6-5|TRBJ1-4
CASRARQAFEKLFF
>TRBV28|TRBJ2-7
CASKEPRDYEQYF
>TRBV5-1|TRBJ2-5
CASSWGDQETQYF
>TRBV6-1|TRBJ2-5
CASSEAGGGTQYF
>TRBV25-1|TRBJ2-2
CASSETGTPNTGELFF
>TRBV2|TRBJ2-7
CASSYRQGGSYEQYF
>TRBV5-1|TRBJ2-3
CASSLTGTDTQYF
>TRBV7-2|TRBJ1-3
CASSLAGPSGNTIYF
>TRBV9|TRBJ1-1
CASSVSPEAFF
>TRBV28|TRBJ2-1
CASTTRWTSDYNEQFF
>TRBV9|TRBJ1-3
CASSVSGRVGNTIYF
>TRBV10-3|TRBJ1-5
CAISGSGGGSPQHF
>TRBV12-5|TRBJ2-5
CASAGGGETQYF
>TRBV7-8|TRBJ2-7
CASSLGTSDAYEQYF
>TRBV6-5|TRBJ2-3
CASSRRGDLADTQYF
>TRBV7-8|TRBJ1-5
CASSLAGYQPQHF
>TRBV29-1|TRBJ2-7
CSVGTGGREQYF
>TRBV6-5|TRBJ2-7
CASSEGGSFYEQYF
>TRBV19|TRBJ2-5
CASSIVTSRETQYF
>TRBV28|TRBJ1-5
CASSYLPTGGAIGNQPQHF
>TRBV6-1|TRBJ1-4
CASSPGEASEKLFF
>TRBV19|TRBJ2-5
CASSTGVQETQYF
>TRBV29-1|NA
CSVDGQGAFEQYF